The 7 T cell receptor beta chains below come from one sample, sequenced in a study of persistence of HIV-infected CD4 T cells. The libraries were made with immunoSEQ version 4 in survey mode. Data came from immunoSEQ multiplex PCR; TCRdb stores just in-frame clones and leaves some out. The sample yields some 30,000 clones, approximately 80% seen once. For these receptors, no antigen is known. The stimulus was lysate of CMV-infected fibroblasts, around 11 ug/mL. Sorted nonresponding memory CD4+ T cells were CD40L-negative, CD69-negative, CD45RO-high. The sample here was CD4+ T cells sorted from PBMCs after roughly 19-hour stimulation, taken from a patient who received antiretroviral therapy. The receptors shown here come from an adult woman with HIV who was CMV-seropositive.

This clone was counted between two and nine times. The chain joins TRBV5-1 to TRBJ1-1; 7 bases map to TRBD1. The germline V gene encodes CDR1 SGHRS and CDR2 YFSETQ. There are 16 residues in the CDR3. Trimming cost V 4 bases and J 0 bases; bases outside gene matches: 9. The CDR3 loop is CASSGAEGTVNTEAFF. CDR3 nucleotide sequence: TGCGCCAGCAGCGGAGCAGAGGGGACAGTGAACACTGAAGCTTTCTTT.

This rearrangement joins TRBV12-3 or TRBV12-4 to TRBJ1-6; D remains ambiguous. CDR3 size: 12 residues. Trimming shortened V by 6 bases and J by 5 bases, and 5 bases separated the two germline ends. The DNA for the CDR3 is TGTGCCAGCAGCCTAAATAATTCACCCCTCCACTTT. This gives the protein CASSLNNSPLHF.

The V and J genes are TRBV19 and TRBJ1-5, with a weak D call TRBD1 (6 bases). Trimming took off 2 bases at V and 7 bases at J, with 12 bases between the two ends. This CDR3 is built from 14 residues. Germline V CDR1 and CDR2: LNHDA, SQIVND (reference sequence). The CDR3 DNA follows: TGTGCCAGTAGTATAAGGGGGGGGCGGCAGCCCCAGCATTTT. Amino acid sequence: CASSIRGGRQPQHF.

The chain employs TRBV15 and TRBJ2-2, with 8 bases aligning to TRBD1. The trim removed 5 bases at V and 2 bases at J, leaving 7 bases unmatched. This CDR3 region has 16 residues. Germline values: CDR1 LNHNV, CDR2 YYDKDF (reference sequence). This CDR3 reads CATSGQGAPNTGELFF. For the CDR3, the DNA is TGTGCCACCAGCGGTCAGGGGGCGCCCAACACCGGGGAGCTGTTTTTT.

CDR3 bases: TGCAGCGTTGAAGGGGGGGTCCCGTTCACAGATACGCAGTATTTT. Translation: CSVEGGVPFTDTQYF. The rearrangement links TRBV29-1 to TRBJ2-3; maybe TRBD2 (6 bases). V lost 1 base to trimming and J lost 2 bases, with 13 bases between them. Germline CDR1 and CDR2: SQVTM and ANQGSEA. This CDR3 spans 15 amino acids.

V usage is TRBV6-5 and J usage is TRBJ1-3; maybe TRBD1 (5 bases). The V and J ends lost 7 bases and 4 bases respectively, with 11 bases between them. CDR3 length: 13 amino acids. CDR1 MNHEY and CDR2 SVGAGI come from the germline V gene. The DNA of the CDR3 is TGTGCCAGCATCCCTGACAGCGGAAACACCATATATTTT. Amino acid sequence: CASIPDSGNTIYF.

A word on this clone: Other nucleotide sequences from this sample produce the same CDR3. CDR3 in amino acids: CASTPDRLYGYTF. Here the CDR3 DNA reads TGTGCCAGTACCCCTGACAGGCTCTATGGCTACACCTTC. The chain links TRBV19 to TRBJ1-2; maybe TRBD1 (6 bases). The V end lost 7 bases, the J end lost 4 bases, and 13 bases lay between the germline ends. Germline-derived CDR1 and CDR2 are LNHDA and SQIVND (reference sequence). There are 13 residues in the CDR3.